The 7 T cell receptor beta chains below all came from one sample that was sequenced in a study of blood T cell repertoires in COVID-19. Assay used: immunoSEQ multiplex PCR; TCRdb lists only in-frame clones, some missing. The sample lists 150,000 to 200,000 clones, about 90% occurring once. Specimen: PBMCs or T cells enriched from blood (not recorded which). These receptors all stem from a human donor with acute COVID-19. The donor label of this sample is uncertain.

V gene TRBV3-1 (or the pseudogene TRBV3-2) combines with J gene TRBJ1-2, with TRBD1 as a possible D gene (6 bases). V dropped 0 bases and J dropped 8 bases, with 13 bases sitting between them. The CDR3 runs to 14 residues. Looked up from germline, CDR1 is LGHDT and CDR2 is YNNKEL (reference sequence). CDR3 region: CASSQDPQGRGYTF. The CDR3 DNA is TGTGCCAGCAGCCAAGATCCACAGGGAAGGGGCTACACCTTC.

The chain couples TRBV19 to TRBJ2-5; D is perhaps TRBD2 (6 bases). Germline V CDR1 and CDR2: LNHDA, SQIVND (reference sequence). V gave up 5 bases and J gave up 5 bases, with 15 bases separating them. This CDR3 comprises 14 residues. The DNA for the CDR3 is TGTGCCAGTAGTCCGGCACCGGGGAGGGAGACCCAGTACTTC. Translated, it gives CASSPAPGRETQYF. Complete variable domain (other parts from reference TRBV19 and TRBJ2-5): DGGITQSPKYLFRKEGQNVTLSCEQNLNHDAMYWYRQDPGQGLRLIYYSQIVNDFQKGDIAEGYSVSREKKESFPLTVTSAQKNPTAFYLCASSPAPGRETQYFGPGTRLLVL.

This sequence joins TRBV1 and TRBJ2-5; TRBD2 was called by the table and not checked on the DNA. TRBV1 represents a pseudogene. The CDR3 covers 16 residues. The CDR3 loop is CTSSQVSERGQETQYF. CDR3 nucleotide sequence: TGCACCAGCAGCCAAGTGAGTGAGCGGGGCCAAGAGACCCAGTACTTC.

The rearrangement links TRBV18 to TRBJ2-2, with 10 bases aligning to TRBD1. This CDR3 has 18 amino acids. V was pared by 4 bases and J by 0 bases, with 8 bases of the junction left unmatched. Germline V gene lookup returns CDR1 KGHSH and CDR2 LQKENI. The CDR3 region is CASSRTGQGTANTGELFF. CDR3 in DNA: TGTGCCAGCTCACGAACGGGACAGGGGACCGCGAACACCGGGGAGCTGTTTTTT.

In regard to this clone: The junction departs from the called germline gene at one end, perhaps through a read error. The rearrangement joins TRBV3-1 (or the pseudogene TRBV3-2) to TRBJ1-1, with D maybe TRBD1 (6 bases). Germline V CDR1 and CDR2: LGHDT, YNNKEL (reference sequence). The length of the CDR3 is 10 residues. CDR3 region: CASSPRTDYF. The CDR3 bases are TGTGCCAGCAGCCCACGGACAGATTATTTT.

The rearrangement joins TRBV30 to TRBJ2-7; no reliable D call. Trimming stripped 1 base from V and 3 bases from J, with 13 bases between. This CDR3 contains 14 residues. Germline-derived CDR1 and CDR2 are GTSNPN and SVGIG (reference sequence). In DNA form, the CDR3 reads TGTGCCTGGAGTGGTAGTGAGCTAGTCTACGAGCAGTACTTC. Protein: CAWSGSELVYEQYF.

The chain carries TRBV2 and TRBJ1-4; 8 nucleotides agree with TRBD1. Losses at the gene ends were 6 bases for V and 7 bases for J; bases not matched to a gene: 4. CDR1 is SNHLY and CDR2 is FYNNEI in the germline V gene. This CDR3 has 13 residues. Written as DNA, the CDR3 is TGTGCCAGCAGGGTCACAGGGGGTGAAAAACTGTTTTTT. Its protein is CASRVTGGEKLFF.